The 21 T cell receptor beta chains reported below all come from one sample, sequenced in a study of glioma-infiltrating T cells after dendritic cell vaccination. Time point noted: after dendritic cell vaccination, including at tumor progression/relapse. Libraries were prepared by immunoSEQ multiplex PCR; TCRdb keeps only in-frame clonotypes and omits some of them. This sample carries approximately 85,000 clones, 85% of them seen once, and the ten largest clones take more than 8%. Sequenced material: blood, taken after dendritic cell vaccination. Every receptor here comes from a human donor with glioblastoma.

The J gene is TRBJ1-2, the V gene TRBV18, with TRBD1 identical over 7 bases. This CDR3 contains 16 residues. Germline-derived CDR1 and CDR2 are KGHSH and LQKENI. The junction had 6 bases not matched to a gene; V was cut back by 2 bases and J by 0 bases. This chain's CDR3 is CASSPKAQGTNYGYTF. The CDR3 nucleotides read TGTGCCAGCTCACCAAAAGCACAGGGGACTAACTATGGCTACACCTTC.

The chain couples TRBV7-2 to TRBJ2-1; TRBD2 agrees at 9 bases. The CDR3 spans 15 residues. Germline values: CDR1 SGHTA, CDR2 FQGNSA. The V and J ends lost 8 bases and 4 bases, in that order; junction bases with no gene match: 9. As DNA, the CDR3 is TGTGCCAGCGCGCGGGAGGGCCTAGCTTACAATGAGCAGTTCTTC. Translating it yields CASAREGLAYNEQFF. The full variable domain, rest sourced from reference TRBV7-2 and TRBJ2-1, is GAGVSQSPSNKVTEKGKDVELRCDPISGHTALYWYRQSLGQGLEFLIYFQGNSAPDKSGLPSDRFSAERTGGSVSTLTIQRTQQEDSAVYLCASAREGLAYNEQFFGPGTRLTVL.

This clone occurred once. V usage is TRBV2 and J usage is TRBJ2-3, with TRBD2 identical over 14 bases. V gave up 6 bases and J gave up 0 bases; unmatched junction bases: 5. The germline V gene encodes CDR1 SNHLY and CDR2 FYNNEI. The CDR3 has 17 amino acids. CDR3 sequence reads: CASRPGLAGVSTDTQYF. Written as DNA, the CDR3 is TGTGCCAGCAGACCGGGACTAGCGGGAGTCAGCACAGATACGCAGTATTTT.

The DNA of the CDR3 is TGTGCCAGCAGTACGAAGGACAGGTCGAACACTGAAGCTTTCTTT. It encodes CASSTKDRSNTEAFF. The chain combines TRBV27 with TRBJ1-1; 7 positions agree with TRBD1. The CDR3 length is 15 residues. Unmatched junction bases numbered 7, after V lost 5 bases and J lost 1 base. Germline CDR1 reads MNHEY; CDR2 reads SMNVEV (reference sequence).

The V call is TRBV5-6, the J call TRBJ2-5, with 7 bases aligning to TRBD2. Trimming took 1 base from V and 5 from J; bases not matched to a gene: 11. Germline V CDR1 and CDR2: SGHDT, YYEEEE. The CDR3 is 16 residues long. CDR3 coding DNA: TGTGCCAGCAGCTTGAAGGCGGGAGACGGATGGGAGACCCAGTACTTC. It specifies CASSLKAGDGWETQYF.

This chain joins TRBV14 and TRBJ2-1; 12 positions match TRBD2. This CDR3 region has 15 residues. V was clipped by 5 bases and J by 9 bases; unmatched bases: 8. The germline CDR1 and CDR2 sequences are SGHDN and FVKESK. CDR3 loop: CASSEVTSGRSEQFF. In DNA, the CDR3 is TGTGCCAGCAGCGAAGTTACTAGCGGGAGGTCTGAGCAGTTCTTC.

Written as DNA, the CDR3 is TGTGCCAGCAGCTTAGCGGGACTAGGTGTCGATGAGCAGTTCTTC. The encoded protein is CASSLAGLGVDEQFF. The rearrangement uses TRBV7-3 and TRBJ2-1; TRBD2 matches 8 bases. Germline V gene data show CDR1 as SGHTA and CDR2 as FQGTGA. The CDR3 consists of 15 residues. Trimming at V came to 2 bases and at J to 8 bases, leaving 8 bases not matched to a gene.

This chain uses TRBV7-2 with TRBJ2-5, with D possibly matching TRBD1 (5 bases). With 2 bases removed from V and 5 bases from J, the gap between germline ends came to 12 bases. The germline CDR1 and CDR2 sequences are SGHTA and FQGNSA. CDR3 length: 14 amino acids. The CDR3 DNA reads TGTGCCAGCAGCTTATTCGGCAGGGTGGAGACCCAGTACTTC. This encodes CASSLFGRVETQYF.

The CDR3 spells CASTGDSFSTDTQYF. In DNA, the CDR3 is TGTGCCAGTACCGGGGACAGTTTCTCCACAGATACGCAGTATTTT. The V call is TRBV19, the J call TRBJ2-3; 7 bases agree with TRBD1. Germline V lookup: CDR1 LNHDA, CDR2 SQIVND (reference sequence). Trimming at V came to 7 bases and at J to 2 bases, leaving 9 bases not matched to a gene. The CDR3 sequence is 15 residues long.

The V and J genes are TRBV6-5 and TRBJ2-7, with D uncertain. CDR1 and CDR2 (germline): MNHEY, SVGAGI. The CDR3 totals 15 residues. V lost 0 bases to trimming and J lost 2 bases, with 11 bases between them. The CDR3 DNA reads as TGTGCCAGCAGTTACTCGAATGGCGGAACCTACGAGCAGTACTTC. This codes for CASSYSNGGTYEQYF.

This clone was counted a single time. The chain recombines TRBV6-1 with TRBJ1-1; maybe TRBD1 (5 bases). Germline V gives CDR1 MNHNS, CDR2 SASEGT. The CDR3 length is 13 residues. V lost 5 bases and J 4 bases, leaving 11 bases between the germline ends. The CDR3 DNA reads TGTGCCAGCAGTAAGGGGATGGTCACTGAAGCTTTCTTT. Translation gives CASSKGMVTEAFF.

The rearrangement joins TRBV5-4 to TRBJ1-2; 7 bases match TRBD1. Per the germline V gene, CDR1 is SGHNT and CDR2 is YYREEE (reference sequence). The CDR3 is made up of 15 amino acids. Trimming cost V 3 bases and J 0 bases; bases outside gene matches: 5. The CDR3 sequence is CASSSPGGANYGYTF. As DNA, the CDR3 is TGTGCCAGCAGCTCGCCAGGGGGAGCTAACTATGGCTACACCTTC.

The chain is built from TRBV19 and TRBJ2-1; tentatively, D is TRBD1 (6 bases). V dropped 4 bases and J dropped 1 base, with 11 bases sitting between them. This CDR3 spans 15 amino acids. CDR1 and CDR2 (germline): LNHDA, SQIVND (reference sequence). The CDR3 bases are TGTGCCAGTAGTAGCCCCGGGACATCCTACAATGAGCAGTTCTTC. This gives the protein CASSSPGTSYNEQFF. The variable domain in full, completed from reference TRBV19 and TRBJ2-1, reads DGGITQSPKYLFRKEGQNVTLSCEQNLNHDAMYWYRQDPGQGLRLIYYSQIVNDFQKGDIAEGYSVSREKKESFPLTVTSAQKNPTAFYLCASSSPGTSYNEQFFGPGTRLTVL.

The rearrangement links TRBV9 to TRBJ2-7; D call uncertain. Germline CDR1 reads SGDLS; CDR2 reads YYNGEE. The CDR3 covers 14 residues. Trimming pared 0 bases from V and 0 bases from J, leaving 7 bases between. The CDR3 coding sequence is TGTGCCAGCAGCGTAGCGGCAGGCTCCTACGAGCAGTACTTC. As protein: CASSVAAGSYEQYF.

The DNA of the CDR3 is TGTGCCAGCAGCATTAGCGGGACGGCCCAAGAGACCCAGTACTTC. Its protein product is CASSISGTAQETQYF. The chain employs TRBV11-2 and TRBJ2-5; TRBD2 matches 8 bases. Germline V lookup: CDR1 SGHAT, CDR2 FQNNGV. The CDR3 sequence is 15 residues long. The V and J ends lost 5 bases and 1 base, in that order; junction bases with no gene match: 6. The variable domain in full, completed from reference TRBV11-2 and TRBJ2-5, reads EAGVAQSPRYKIIEKRQSVAFWCNPISGHATLYWYQQILGQGPKLLIQFQNNGVVDDSQLPKDRFSAERLKGVDSTLKIQPAKLEDSAVYLCASSISGTAQETQYFGPGTRLLVL.

The CDR3 DNA sequence: TGTGCCAGCAGCTTACTAGCGGGAGTCGGCAATGAGCAGTTCTTC. Protein product: CASSLLAGVGNEQFF. This chain uses TRBV7-2 with TRBJ2-1; 10 nucleotides line up with TRBD2. The CDR3 extends over 15 amino acids. Germline V gives CDR1 SGHTA, CDR2 FQGNSA. V shed 2 bases, J shed 6 bases, and the junction held 4 bases outside the gene matches. The full variable domain, in which reference TRBV7-2 and TRBJ2-1 provide the parts outside the CDR3, is GAGVSQSPSNKVTEKGKDVELRCDPISGHTALYWYRQSLGQGLEFLIYFQGNSAPDKSGLPSDRFSAERTGGSVSTLTIQRTQQEDSAVYLCASSLLAGVGNEQFFGPGTRLTVL.

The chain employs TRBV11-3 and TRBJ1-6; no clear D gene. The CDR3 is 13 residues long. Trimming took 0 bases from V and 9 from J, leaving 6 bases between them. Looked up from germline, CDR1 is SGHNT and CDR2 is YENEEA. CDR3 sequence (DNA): TGTGCCAGCAGCTTAGAGTATTCTTCACCCCTCCACTTT. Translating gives CASSLEYSSPLHF.

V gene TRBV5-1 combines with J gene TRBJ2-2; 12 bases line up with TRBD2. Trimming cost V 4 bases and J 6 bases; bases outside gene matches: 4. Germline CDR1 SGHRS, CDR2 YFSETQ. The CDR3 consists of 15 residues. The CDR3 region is CASSQTSGRAGELFF. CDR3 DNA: TGCGCCAGCAGCCAGACTAGCGGGAGAGCCGGGGAGCTGTTTTTT.

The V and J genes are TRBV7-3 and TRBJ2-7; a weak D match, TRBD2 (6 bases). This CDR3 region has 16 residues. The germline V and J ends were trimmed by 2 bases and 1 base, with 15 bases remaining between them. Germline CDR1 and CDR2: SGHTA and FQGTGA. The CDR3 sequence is CASSLEAAGLSYEQYF. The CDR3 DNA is TGTGCCAGCAGCTTAGAGGCGGCAGGACTATCCTACGAGCAGTACTTC.

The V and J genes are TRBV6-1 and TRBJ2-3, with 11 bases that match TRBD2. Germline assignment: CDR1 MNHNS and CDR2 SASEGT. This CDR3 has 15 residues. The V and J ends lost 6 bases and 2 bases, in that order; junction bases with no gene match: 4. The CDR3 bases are TGTGCCAGCAGAACTAGCGGGGGCCACACAGATACGCAGTATTTT. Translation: CASRTSGGHTDTQYF.

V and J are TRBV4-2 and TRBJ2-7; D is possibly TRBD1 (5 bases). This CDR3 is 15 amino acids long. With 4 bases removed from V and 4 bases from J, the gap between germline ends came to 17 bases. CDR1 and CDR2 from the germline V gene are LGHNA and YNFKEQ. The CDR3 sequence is CASSPFRGSEYEQYF. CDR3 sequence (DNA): TGTGCCAGCAGCCCATTTAGGGGCTCCGAGTACGAGCAGTACTTC.